This T cell receptor (beta chain) was sequenced for a study of cytomegalovirus exposure and HLA in healthy donors. Study-wide results and limits: Specificity of a few CMV-associated chains for CMV antigens was verified in vitro.

The PCR had 60 Vbeta and 13 Jbeta primers. Only in-frame clones appear in the TCRdb table, and some are missing; sequencing was by immunoSEQ multiplex PCR. The repertoire holds around 88,000 clones, with roughly 70% as singletons. With 6 bases removed from V and 2 bases from J, the gap between germline ends came to 8 bases. CDR3 length: 12 residues. Per germline, CDR1 SNHLY and CDR2 FYNNEI. As concerns this clone: What it binds is not known.

The source of this sequence is a male donor in good health and CMV-seronegative. The V and J genes are TRBV2 and TRBJ2-7, with no clear D. The sample was PBMCs. DNA for the CDR3: TGTGCCAGCAGGGGCCAGACCTACGAGCAGTACTTC. Its translation: CASRGQTYEQYF. The complete variable domain, with remaining parts taken from reference TRBV2 and TRBJ2-7, reads EPEVTQTPSHQVTQMGQEVILRCVPISNHLYFYWYRQILGQKVEFLVSFYNNEISEKSEIFDDQFSVERPDGSNFTLKIRSTKLEDSAMYFCASRGQTYEQYFGPGTRLTVT.